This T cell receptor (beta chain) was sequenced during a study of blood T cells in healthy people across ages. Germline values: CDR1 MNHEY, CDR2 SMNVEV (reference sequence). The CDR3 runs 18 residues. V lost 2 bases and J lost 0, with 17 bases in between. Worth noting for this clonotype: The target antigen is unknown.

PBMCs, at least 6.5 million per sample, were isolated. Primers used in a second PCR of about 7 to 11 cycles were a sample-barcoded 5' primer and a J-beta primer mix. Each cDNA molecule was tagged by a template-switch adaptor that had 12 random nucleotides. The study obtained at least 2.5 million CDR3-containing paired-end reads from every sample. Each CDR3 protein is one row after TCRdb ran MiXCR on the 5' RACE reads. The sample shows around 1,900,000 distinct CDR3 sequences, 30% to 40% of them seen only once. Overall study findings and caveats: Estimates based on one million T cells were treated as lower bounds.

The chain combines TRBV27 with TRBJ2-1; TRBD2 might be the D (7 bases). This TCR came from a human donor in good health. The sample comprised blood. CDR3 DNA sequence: TGTGCCAGCAGTTTAGCGGGGGCCTTCCTCGGCTCCTACAATGAGCAGTTCTTC. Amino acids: CASSLAGAFLGSYNEQFF.